What follows are 31 T cell receptor beta chains derived from one specimen sequenced in a study of blood T cell repertoires in COVID-19. Profiled with immunoSEQ multiplex PCR; TCRdb holds only in-frame clones, not every one. The repertoire has 200,000 to 300,000 clones, 70% to 90% of them found once; the top ten carry more than 2.5%. The sequenced sample consisted of peripheral blood. The receptors shown here come from a woman aged 25-40 years who had recovered from COVID-19.

This clone turned up a few times. The genes are TRBV29-1 and TRBJ2-7, with D tentatively TRBD2 (5 bases). The CDR3 consists of 14 residues. V shed 0 bases and J shed 4 bases, with 13 bases lying between them. Germline assignment: CDR1 SQVTM and CDR2 ANQGSEA. In DNA form, the CDR3 reads TGCAGCGTTGAAGATGACGACGGAGGTTACGAGCAGTACTTC. Protein: CSVEDDDGGYEQYF.

The chain recombines TRBV2 with TRBJ1-2, with D unresolved. The length of the CDR3 is 14 residues. The V gene's germline CDR1 is SNHLY and CDR2 FYNNEI. Trimming left V 6 bases short and J 4 bases short, with 15 bases between. CDR3 loop: CASREPIAGYGYTF. The DNA of the CDR3 is TGTGCCAGCAGAGAGCCTATAGCGGGCTATGGCTACACCTTC.

The J gene is TRBJ2-3, the V gene TRBV5-1, with a weak D call TRBD2 (6 bases). The ends were cut back, 5 bases at V and 6 bases at J, with 19 bases in the middle. Germline V gene data show CDR1 as SGHRS and CDR2 as YFSETQ. The CDR3 spans 15 residues. The CDR3 sequence is CASSFSDYRMDTQYF. The CDR3 nucleotides are TGCGCCAGCAGTTTTTCGGACTACCGCATGGATACGCAGTATTTT.

The V call is TRBV5-1, the J call TRBJ2-7, with 11 nucleotides matching TRBD2. CDR1 is SGHRS and CDR2 is YFSETQ in the germline V gene. CDR3 length equals 16 residues. V was pared by 3 bases and J by 3 bases, with 8 bases of the junction left unmatched. CDR3 bases: TGCGCCAGCAGCTGGGGGCTAGCGGGGGGCAGCTACGAGCAGTACTTC. This translates into CASSWGLAGGSYEQYF.

This chain joins TRBV6-5 and TRBJ2-3; 9 nucleotides align to TRBD2. After removal of 7 bases from V and 4 bases from J, the junction contained 9 bases not matched to a gene. Germline CDR1 MNHEY, CDR2 SVGAGI. CDR3 length: 15 residues. The CDR3 is CASNRLAATPDTQYF. DNA for the CDR3: TGTGCCAGCAATAGACTAGCGGCTACCCCAGATACGCAGTATTTT.

V and J are TRBV5-1 and TRBJ1-2, with TRBD1 matching 9 bases. The germline V gene encodes CDR1 SGHRS and CDR2 YFSETQ. After removal of 0 bases from V and 6 bases from J, the junction contained 15 bases not matched to a gene. The CDR3 is made up of 18 amino acids. The chain's CDR3 is CASSLEGQGDQATNGYTF. For the CDR3, the DNA is TGCGCCAGCAGCTTGGAGGGACAGGGTGACCAAGCTACTAATGGCTACACCTTC.

The V gene is TRBV7-9, the J gene TRBJ2-5, with TRBD1 matching 7 bases. Unmatched junction bases numbered 5, after V lost 10 bases and J lost 0 bases. The germline CDR1 and CDR2 sequences are SEHNR and FQNEAQ (reference sequence). The CDR3 consists of 13 residues. The CDR3 is CAISDRHQETQYF. The DNA for the CDR3 is TGTGCCATCTCGGACAGGCACCAAGAGACCCAGTACTTC.

The V call is TRBV29-1, the J call TRBJ1-3, with a weak D call TRBD1 (6 bases). Per germline, CDR1 SQVTM and CDR2 ANQGSEA. CDR3 size: 13 residues. V was trimmed by 7 bases and J by 2 bases, leaving 12 bases between them. The DNA for the CDR3 is TGCAGCGCCACAGGGAACCCTGGAAACACCATATATTTT. Encoded protein: CSATGNPGNTIYF.

J is TRBJ1-1 and V is TRBV23-1; possibly TRBD1 for D (6 bases). TRBV23-1 qualifies as an ORF whose function is uncertain. Trimming shortened V by 11 bases and J by 4 bases, and 20 bases separated the two germline ends. This CDR3 comprises 14 residues. In nucleotides, the CDR3 is TGCGCCCCACCGGGGGGCATTGGGGTCACTGAAGCTTTCTTT. Its translation: CAPPGGIGVTEAFF.

The rearrangement uses TRBV7-2 and TRBJ2-3; a weak D match, TRBD2 (6 bases). There are 14 residues in the CDR3. V dropped 4 bases and J dropped 6 bases, with 14 bases sitting between them. Germline V gene sequence: CDR1 SGHTA, CDR2 FQGNSA. The CDR3 protein is CASSSRLVPDTQYF. CDR3 bases: TGTGCCAGCAGCTCCAGACTAGTTCCCGATACGCAGTATTTT.

The rearrangement uses TRBV5-1 and TRBJ2-1, with 13 bases fitting TRBD2. The germline CDR1 and CDR2 sequences are SGHRS and YFSETQ. This CDR3 is built from 18 residues. J was trimmed by 6 bases and V by 3 bases; bases with no gene match: 12. The CDR3 loop is CASSYRLAGGQARNEQFF. DNA of the CDR3: TGCGCCAGCAGCTATAGACTAGCGGGGGGCCAAGCTCGCAATGAGCAGTTCTTC.

The rearrangement joins TRBV5-6 to TRBJ2-7; 8 bases are a match to TRBD1. In germline, CDR1 is SGHDT, CDR2 YYEEEE. J lost 3 bases, V lost 4 bases, and 9 bases had no gene match. CDR3 length: 15 residues. CDR3 sequence: CASSRRQGLHYEQYF. CDR3 nucleotide sequence: TGTGCCAGCAGCCGACGACAGGGGCTACACTACGAGCAGTACTTC.

This chain connects TRBV3-1 (or the pseudogene TRBV3-2) to TRBJ1-1; unclear D gene. V was pared by 1 base and J by 1 base, with 7 bases between. CDR3 length equals 14 residues. The V gene's germline CDR1 is LGHDT and CDR2 YNNKEL (reference sequence). CDR3 sequence reads: CASSQANSNTEAFF. The DNA of the CDR3 is TGTGCCAGCAGCCAAGCAAACTCGAACACTGAAGCTTTCTTT.

The chain has TRBV11-2 and TRBJ1-1; TRBD1 might be the D (6 bases). The CDR3 runs to 16 residues. V was clipped by 4 bases and J by 4 bases, with 19 bases between them. Germline CDR1 reads SGHAT; CDR2 reads FQNNGV. The CDR3 loop reads CASSSGGTFASTEAFF. Here the CDR3 DNA reads TGTGCCAGCAGCTCGGGGGGCACATTCGCCAGCACTGAAGCTTTCTTT.

The DNA for the CDR3 is TGTGCCATCAGAAAGCAGCGGGGTGAAGCCAATGAGCAGTTCTTC. This encodes CAIRKQRGEANEQFF. The chain recombines TRBV10-3 with TRBJ2-1, with 7 bases matching TRBD2. The CDR3 covers 15 residues. V lost 6 bases and J lost 6; bases outside the gene matches: 11. Germline lookup yields CDR1 ENHRY and CDR2 SYGVKD.

This chain uses TRBV21-1 with TRBJ1-1. TRBV21-1 is flagged as a pseudogene. The CDR3 runs 16 residues. The CDR3 region is CASSSVRGKGNTEAFF. DNA of the CDR3: TGTGCCAGCAGCTCAGTTAGAGGGAAGGGCAACACTGAAGCTTTCTTT.

Concerning this clone: Other DNA sequences of this sample code for an identical CDR3. This sequence joins TRBV2 and TRBJ2-3; TRBD2 agrees at 9 bases. CDR1 is SNHLY and CDR2 is FYNNEI in the germline V gene. The length of the CDR3 is 15 residues. With V trimmed by 3 bases and J by 3 bases, 4 bases remained unmatched. The CDR3 nucleotides read TGTGCCAGCAGTGACGGGCGGGGGGGTACAGATACGCAGTATTTT. Its protein is CASSDGRGGTDTQYF.

This chain uses TRBV27 with TRBJ2-1, with a possible D match to TRBD2 (6 bases). The germline gives CDR1 MNHEY, CDR2 SMNVEV (reference sequence). The CDR3 consists of 15 residues. V was trimmed by 2 bases and J by 9 bases, leaving 17 bases between them. The CDR3 bases are TGTGCCAGCAGTTTAGGGTGGGGGGAAAATCCTGAGCAGTTCTTC. Amino acids: CASSLGWGENPEQFF.

The chain carries TRBV5-5 and TRBJ2-3; D remains unclear. Trimming shortened V by 3 bases and J by 2 bases, and 16 bases separated the two germline ends. The CDR3 extends over 16 amino acids. The germline CDR1 and CDR2 sequences are SGHKS and YYEKEE (reference sequence). The CDR3 nucleotides are TGTGCCAGCAGCTCCACCTCGGGTCATTTCACAGATACGCAGTATTTT. This codes for CASSSTSGHFTDTQYF.

The V call is TRBV2, the J call TRBJ2-7; no reliable D call. The V gene's germline CDR1 is SNHLY and CDR2 FYNNEI. Trimming left V 6 bases short and J 6 bases short, with 15 bases between. There are 13 residues in the CDR3. The CDR3 nucleotides read TGTGCCAGCAGGGCCACTACGTTGACCGAGCAGTACTTC. Its translation: CASRATTLTEQYF.

The rearrangement joins TRBV2 to TRBJ2-3; tentatively, D is TRBD2 (6 bases). Trimming removed 6 bases at V and 4 bases at J, with 8 bases between. This CDR3 region has 12 residues. CDR1 and CDR2 from the germline V gene are SNHLY and FYNNEI. Here the CDR3 DNA reads TGTGCCAGCAGGGAGGGAGCAGATACGCAGTATTTT. Translating it yields CASREGADTQYF. The entire variable domain, with the rest obtained from reference TRBV2 and TRBJ2-3, is as follows: EPEVTQTPSHQVTQMGQEVILRCVPISNHLYFYWYRQILGQKVEFLVSFYNNEISEKSEIFDDQFSVERPDGSNFTLKIRSTKLEDSAMYFCASREGADTQYFGPGTRLTVL.

This chain uses TRBV5-1 with TRBJ1-6; weak D call: TRBD1 (6 bases). The germline V and J ends were trimmed by 3 bases and 8 bases, with 15 bases remaining between them. This CDR3 is 15 amino acids long. Germline loops: CDR1 SGHRS, CDR2 YFSETQ. Here the CDR3 reads CASSSTRGPDSPLHF. CDR3 DNA: TGCGCCAGCAGCTCTACCAGGGGCCCAGATTCACCCCTCCACTTT.

The V and J genes are TRBV7-6 and TRBJ2-2; TRBD2 is a possible D gene (5 bases). Trimming removed 1 base from V and 6 bases from J, with 9 bases in between. CDR3 length: 14 amino acids. The germline gives CDR1 SGHVS, CDR2 FNYEAQ. The CDR3 sequence is CASSLVEGAGELFF. The DNA of the CDR3 is TGTGCCAGCAGCTTAGTCGAGGGCGCCGGGGAGCTGTTTTTT.

The rearrangement links TRBV12-3 or TRBV12-4 to TRBJ1-2; D unclear. This CDR3 comprises 13 residues. The V end was cut by 7 bases, the J end by 2 bases, with 11 bases between. The DNA of the CDR3 is TGTGCCAGCACCAAGACTTGGAACTATGGCTACACCTTC. It translates to CASTKTWNYGYTF.

The chain combines TRBV20-1 with TRBJ2-1; 7 bases are a match to TRBD2. CDR1 is DFQATT, CDR2 SNEGSKA, per germline (reference sequence). This CDR3 is built from 15 residues. V lost 3 bases and J lost 10; bases outside the gene matches: 15. This chain's CDR3 is CSASGSASGKVEQFF. The DNA for the CDR3 is TGCAGTGCTAGTGGGTCGGCTAGCGGTAAGGTGGAGCAGTTCTTC.

This clone was counted a single time. The rearrangement uses TRBV9 and TRBJ2-3; the match to TRBD2 covers 9 bases. The CDR3 loop spans 19 amino acids. In germline, CDR1 is SGDLS, CDR2 YYNGEE. The trim removed 2 bases at V and 0 bases at J, leaving 13 bases unmatched. CDR3 coding DNA: TGTGCCAGCAGCGTTGTACCGATTAGCGGGGGCGCAAGCACAGATACGCAGTATTTT. Translating gives CASSVVPISGGASTDTQYF.

V and J are TRBV5-4 and TRBJ2-5; 9 bases are a match to TRBD2. Germline CDR1 reads SGHNT; CDR2 reads YYREEE (reference sequence). V was pared by 4 bases and J by 4 bases, with 5 bases of the junction left unmatched. The CDR3 sequence is 14 residues long. The CDR3 DNA sequence: TGTGCCAGCAGCGGCGGGGGGGCAGGAGAGACCCAGTACTTC. This translates into CASSGGGAGETQYF.

This clone was counted a single time. This chain joins TRBV2 and TRBJ1-1, with 8 nucleotides matching TRBD1. Germline values: CDR1 SNHLY, CDR2 FYNNEI. With 7 bases clipped from V and 2 bases from J, the junction kept 3 bases outside the gene matches. There are 13 residues in the CDR3. Written as DNA, the CDR3 is TGTGCCAGCATCGGGACAGGAAACACTGAAGCTTTCTTT. Its translation is CASIGTGNTEAFF.

The gene calls are TRBV6-5 and TRBJ2-2; D unresolved. The CDR3 runs 15 residues. V shed 4 bases and J shed 7 bases, with 16 bases lying between them. Germline V lookup: CDR1 MNHEY, CDR2 SVGAGI. The CDR3 coding sequence is TGTGCCAGCAGTTTACTAAACGGCGCTAACGGGGAGCTGTTTTTT. Translated, it gives CASSLLNGANGELFF.

This clone was recorded a few times. This chain joins TRBV3-1 (or the pseudogene TRBV3-2) and TRBJ2-7, with TRBD1 matching 8 bases. V shed 2 bases, J shed 5 bases, and the junction held 5 bases outside the gene matches. Looked up from germline, CDR1 is LGHDT and CDR2 is YNNKEL (reference sequence). This CDR3 contains 14 residues. CDR3 bases: TGTGCCAGCAGCCAACAGGGGGCCAGGGACGAGCAGTACTTC. Residues: CASSQQGARDEQYF.

V usage is TRBV11-2 and J usage is TRBJ1-2, with 8 bases that match TRBD1. Germline CDR1 is SGHAT and CDR2 is FQNNGV. The CDR3 sequence is 13 residues long. Trimming took 3 bases from V and 6 from J; bases not matched to a gene: 3. CDR3 in amino acids: CASSLDRVNGYTF. In DNA form, the CDR3 reads TGTGCCAGCAGCTTGGACAGGGTTAATGGCTACACCTTC. The entire variable domain, with the rest obtained from reference TRBV11-2 and TRBJ1-2, is as follows: EAGVAQSPRYKIIEKRQSVAFWCNPISGHATLYWYQQILGQGPKLLIQFQNNGVVDDSQLPKDRFSAERLKGVDSTLKIQPAKLEDSAVYLCASSLDRVNGYTFGSGTRLTVV.